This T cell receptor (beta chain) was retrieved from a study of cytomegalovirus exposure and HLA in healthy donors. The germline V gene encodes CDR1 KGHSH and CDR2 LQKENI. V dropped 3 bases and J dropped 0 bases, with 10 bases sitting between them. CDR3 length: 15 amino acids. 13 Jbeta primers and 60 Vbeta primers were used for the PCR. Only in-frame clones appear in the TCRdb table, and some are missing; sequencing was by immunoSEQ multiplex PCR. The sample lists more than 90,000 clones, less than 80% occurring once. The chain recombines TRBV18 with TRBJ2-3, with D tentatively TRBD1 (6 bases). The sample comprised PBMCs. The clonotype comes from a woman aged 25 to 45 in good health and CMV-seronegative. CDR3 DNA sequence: TGTGCCAGCTCACCGGGGGCGATTAGCACAGATACGCAGTATTTT. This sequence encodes CASSPGAISTDTQYF.